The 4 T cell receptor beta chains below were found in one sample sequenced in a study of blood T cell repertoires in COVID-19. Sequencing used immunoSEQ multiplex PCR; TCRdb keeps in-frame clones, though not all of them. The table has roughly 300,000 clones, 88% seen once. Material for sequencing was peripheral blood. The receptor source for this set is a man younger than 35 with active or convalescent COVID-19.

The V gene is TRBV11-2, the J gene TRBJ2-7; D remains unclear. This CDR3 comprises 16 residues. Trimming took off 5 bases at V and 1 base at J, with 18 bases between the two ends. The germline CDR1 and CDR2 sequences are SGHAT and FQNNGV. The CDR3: CASSPTLTFNSYEQYF. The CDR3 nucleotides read TGTGCCAGCAGCCCAACCCTGACATTTAATTCCTACGAGCAGTACTTC.

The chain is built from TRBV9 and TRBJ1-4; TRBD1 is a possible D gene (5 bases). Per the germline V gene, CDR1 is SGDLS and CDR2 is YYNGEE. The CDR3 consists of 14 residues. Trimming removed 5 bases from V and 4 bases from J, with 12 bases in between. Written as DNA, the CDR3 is TGTGCCAGCAGTGGTGACAGCCTTAATGAAAAACTGTTTTTT. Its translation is CASSGDSLNEKLFF. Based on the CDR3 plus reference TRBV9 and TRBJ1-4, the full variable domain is DSGVTQTPKHLITATGQRVTLRCSPRSGDLSVYWYQQSLDQGLQFLIQYYNGEERAKGNILERFSAQQFPDLHSELNLSSLELGDSALYFCASSGDSLNEKLFFGSGTQLSVL.

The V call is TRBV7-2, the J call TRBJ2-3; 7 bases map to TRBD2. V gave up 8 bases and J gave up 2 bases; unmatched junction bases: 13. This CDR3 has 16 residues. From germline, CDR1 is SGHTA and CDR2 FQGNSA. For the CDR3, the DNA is TGTGCCAGCTCCCCTGTCGGCGGGAGAGCCACAGATACGCAGTATTTT. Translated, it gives CASSPVGGRATDTQYF.

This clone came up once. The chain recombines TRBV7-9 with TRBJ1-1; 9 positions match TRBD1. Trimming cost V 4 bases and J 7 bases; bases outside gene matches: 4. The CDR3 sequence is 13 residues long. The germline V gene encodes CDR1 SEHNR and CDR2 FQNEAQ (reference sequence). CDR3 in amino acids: CASSWGQGLEAFF. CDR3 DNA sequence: TGTGCCAGCAGCTGGGGACAGGGCCTTGAAGCTTTCTTT.